This TCR beta chain stems from a study of T-cell reconstitution after alpha-beta-depleted transplantation in children. V lost 3 bases to trimming and J lost 0 bases, with 20 bases between them. The CDR3 spans 19 residues. A note on this clonotype: The antigen is not known.

General study points: Where alpha-beta T cells came from about two months after transplant was reportedly several hundred expanded graft clones.

Molecular barcoding with unique molecular identifiers was used for the TCRbeta library. TCRdb recomputed calls from the PCR reads with MiXCR, one row per CDR3 protein. The sample shows over 80,000 distinct CDR3 sequences, 23% of them seen only once. The gene calls are TRBV12-3 or TRBV12-4 and TRBJ2-2; the D gene is possibly TRBD2 (6 bases). Sample: PBMCs, taken before TCRalphabeta/CD19-depleted stem cell transplant. The clonotype was recovered from a boy aged 2 to 10 with acute lymphoblastic leukemia, due to receive a stem cell transplant. The CDR3 DNA sequence: TGTGCCAGCAGTTTGCACTATGGCGGAGGGGCCACGAACACCGGGGAGCTGTTTTTT. Translated, it gives CASSLHYGGGATNTGELFF.